The rows below give T cell receptor beta chains drawn from one sample of a study of spatial heterogeneity in lung cancer. TCRdb used MiXCR to reprocess the 5' RACE reads, holding one entry per CDR3 protein. Here the sample spans 50,000 or so distinct CDR3 sequences, roughly 12% being singletons. The material sequenced was PBMCs, taken at follow-up. Source of these receptors: a male donor with early-stage non-small cell lung cancer. Each CDR3 is given with its conserved first and last residue. The D gene is left open where the match is weak. Expanded clones get a size class; other rows say once, few or many, or leave the size out.

many	TRBV12-3/TRBV12-4	TRBJ1-2	.	TGTGCCAGCAGTTCTCTCGGGGCACATGGCCAAGCTAACTATGGCTACACCTTC	CASSSLGAHGQANYGYTF
.	TRBV7-2	TRBJ1-2	.	TGTGCCAGCAGCATGGGACGGCAAGTCAACTATGGCTACACCTTC	CASSMGRQVNYGYTF
many	TRBV3-1	TRBJ2-3	.	TGTGCCAGCAGCCAAGATGGTGGGGCCCGGGCAGATACGCAGTATTTT	CASSQDGGARADTQYF
many	TRBV28	TRBJ1-6	.	TGTGCCAGCAAGCGGCGCCGGAGCTCACCCCTCCACTTT	CASKRRRSSPLHF
few	TRBV5-4	TRBJ2-4	TRBD2	TGTGCCAGCAGCTTGGGACTAGCGGGGGGCGGAGCCAAAAACATTCAGTACTTC	CASSLGLAGGGAKNIQYF
.	TRBV7-9	TRBJ2-7	TRBD1	TGTGCCAGCAGCTTGTCGGGACAGAGCTACGAGCAGTACTTC	CASSLSGQSYEQYF
many	TRBV25-1	TRBJ1-2	TRBD1	TGTGCCAGCTGGGGACAGCTTGATGGCTACACCTTC	CASWGQLDGYTF
many	TRBV5-5	TRBJ2-7	.	TGTGCCAGCAGCCCAGGACAGCGTAGGGACGAGCAGTACTTC	CASSPGQRRDEQYF
few	TRBV7-2	TRBJ2-7	TRBD2	TGTGCCAGCAGCCCGACTAGCGGGAGATACGAGCAGTACTTC	CASSPTSGRYEQYF
.	TRBV7-2	TRBJ2-7	.	TGTGCCAGCAGTGGGGGTGGGGTTTCCTACGAGCAGTACTTC	CASSGGGVSYEQYF
.	TRBV5-1	TRBJ2-1	.	TGCGCCAGCAGCCCAACGGACAGCTACAATGAGCAGTTCTTC	CASSPTDSYNEQFF
many	TRBV7-7	TRBJ2-5	.	TGTGCCAGCGCTAGGGTGGGGCAAGAGACCCAGTACTTC	CASARVGQETQYF
.	TRBV5-4	TRBJ2-7	.	TGTGCCAGCAGCTTCACCGGGCTTCGGCGGGCCAGCTCCTACGAGCAGTACTTC	CASSFTGLRRASSYEQYF
many	TRBV5-4	TRBJ2-7	TRBD2	TGTGCCAGCAGCTTTAGCGGGGGGGGAGGCTACGAGCAGTACTTC	CASSFSGGGGYEQYF
.	TRBV21-1	TRBJ1-2	.	TGTGCCAGCAGCAAAGGCCAGTATGGCTACACCTTC	CASSKGQYGYTF
.	TRBV5-1	TRBJ1-1	TRBD1	TGCGCCAGCAGCTTGGGGCAGGGGGCTGAAGCTTTCTTT	CASSLGQGAEAFF
once	TRBV6-2/TRBV6-3	TRBJ2-5	.	TGTGCCAGCAGGGCCCGAGGAGCGGTACAAGAGACCCAGTACTTC	CASRARGAVQETQYF
many	TRBV14	TRBJ1-2	.	TGTGCCAGCAGCCTCAACCAAGGGTTGGTCGGCTACACCTTC	CASSLNQGLVGYTF
.	TRBV28	TRBJ2-7	TRBD1	TGTGCCAGTCGACAGGGAGCCTACGAGCAGTACTTC	CASRQGAYEQYF
.	TRBV3-1	TRBJ1-1	.	TGTGCCAGCAGCCAAGAAACGACAAGGGTTAACACTGAAGCTTTCTTT	CASSQETTRVNTEAFF